Listed below are T cell receptor beta chains from one sample, sequenced in a study of blood T cell repertoires in COVID-19. The method was immunoSEQ multiplex PCR; TCRdb's version includes in-frame clones alone and lacks a portion of them. This table has just under 350,000 clones, about 83% appearing once. Material: peripheral blood. The receptors derive from a man younger than 40 with active or convalescent COVID-19. Each CDR3 is given with its conserved first and last residue. A D gene is named only where the DNA matches it firmly. For some rows the clone size is stated as once, few or many, or as a class when expanded; others skip it.

TRBJ1-2 | - | TRBV5-1 | - | CASSLGWGVNGYTF | TGCGCCAGCAGCTTGGGTTGGGGCGTAAATGGCTACACCTTC
TRBJ2-3 | - | TRBV2 | TRBD2 | CASRRLAGVNTDTQYF | TGTGCCAGCAGGCGACTAGCGGGGGTGAACACAGATACGCAGTATTTT
TRBJ2-3 | once | TRBV24-1 | TRBD1 | CATSDTGQGYDTQYF | TGTGCCACCAGTGATACGGGACAGGGGTATGATACGCAGTATTTT
TRBJ1-5 | - | TRBV6-5 | TRBD1 | CASRPPGQSNQPQHF | TGTGCCAGCAGACCTCCGGGACAGAGCAATCAGCCCCAGCATTTT
TRBJ2-5 | once | TRBV6-2/TRBV6-3 | TRBD2 | CASSKTNSGWLEETQYF | TGTGCCAGCAGCAAAACGAATAGCGGGTGGTTGGAAGAGACCCAGTACTTC
TRBJ1-5 | - | TRBV28 | - | CASSLLRGGDSNQPQHF | TGTGCCAGCAGTTTACTCAGAGGGGGGGATAGCAATCAGCCCCAGCATTTT
TRBJ2-3 | - | TRBV3-1/TRBV3-2 | TRBD2 | CASSQNRLATDTQYF | TGTGCCAGCAGCCAAAATAGACTAGCCACAGATACGCAGTATTTT
TRBJ1-2 | - | TRBV27 | - | CASSAGLIFGYTF | TGTGCCAGCAGTGCCGGACTGATCTTTGGCTACACCTTC
TRBJ2-5 | - | TRBV3-1/TRBV3-2 | - | CASSQDARSQETQYF | TGTGCCAGCAGCCAAGATGCGAGGTCCCAAGAGACCCAGTACTTC
TRBJ2-1 | - | TRBV21-1 | - | CASSKEGSGRAHEQFF | TGTGCCAGCAGCAAAGAGGGTAGCGGGAGGGCCCATGAGCAGTTCTTC
TRBJ2-1 | few | TRBV5-1 | TRBD2 | CASSPSAGGSEQFF | TGCGCCAGCAGCCCGAGCGCGGGAGGGAGTGAGCAGTTCTTC
TRBJ2-7 | few | TRBV11-1 | TRBD2 | CASGGTSGPYEQYF | TGTGCCAGCGGGGGGACTAGCGGACCCTACGAGCAGTACTTC
TRBJ1-6 | - | TRBV6-6 | - | CASSERTVNSPLHF | TGTGCCAGCAGTGAGCGGACAGTTAATTCACCCCTCCACTTT
TRBJ2-7 | once | TRBV24-1 | TRBD1 | CATGQGEHEQYF | TGTGCCACCGGACAGGGCGAGCACGAGCAGTACTTC
TRBJ2-5 | once | TRBV18 | - | CASSPFSGEETQYF | TGTGCCAGCTCACCATTTTCCGGGGAAGAGACCCAGTACTTC
TRBJ1-2 | - | TRBV4-3 | TRBD1 | CASSQYQGAEGYTF | TGCGCCAGCAGCCAATACCAGGGGGCAGAGGGCTACACCTTC
TRBJ1-1 | - | TRBV5-1 | - | CASSLRGTLNTEAFF | TGCGCCAGCAGCTTGAGGGGCACTCTGAACACTGAAGCTTTCTTT
TRBJ1-3 | once | TRBV6-1 | - | CASSEAVMSGNTIYF | TGTGCCAGCAGTGAAGCCGTGATGAGTGGAAACACCATATATTTT
TRBJ2-1 | - | TRBV29-1 | TRBD2 | CSVERGLASDEQFF | TGCAGCGTTGAAAGGGGACTAGCTTCGGATGAGCAGTTCTTC
TRBJ1-1 | once | TRBV4-3 | - | CASSQARRGTEAFF | TGCGCCAGCAGCCAAGCGAGAAGGGGGACTGAAGCTTTCTTT
TRBJ2-5 | - | TRBV5-6 | TRBD1 | CASSTLDRVRETQYF | TGTGCCAGCAGCACCCTGGACAGGGTCAGGGAGACCCAGTACTTC
TRBJ2-5 | few | TRBV7-9 | TRBD1 | CASSLGGTGEETQYF | TGTGCCAGCAGCTTAGGCGGGACAGGGGAAGAGACCCAGTACTTC
TRBJ2-7 | - | TRBV30 | TRBD1 | CAWSVHPYRGTGLYEQYF | TGTGCCTGGAGTGTTCATCCTTACCGTGGGACAGGACTATACGAGCAGTACTTC
TRBJ2-7 | once | TRBV24-1 | TRBD1 | CATSEPGTGSYEQYF | TGTGCCACCAGTGAGCCCGGGACAGGATCCTACGAGCAGTACTTC
TRBJ2-2 | - | TRBV15 | TRBD2 | CATSKASGGRIGELFF | TGTGCCACCAGCAAGGCTAGCGGGGGACGGATAGGGGAGCTGTTTTTT
TRBJ2-1 | - | TRBV2 | TRBD2 | CASSESSGRNEQFF | TGTGCCAGCAGTGAGAGTAGCGGGAGAAATGAGCAGTTCTTC
TRBJ1-1 | - | TRBV4-3 | - | CASSQDRGNTEAFF | TGCGCCAGCAGCCAAGACAGGGGGAACACTGAAGCTTTCTTT
TRBJ2-5 | - | TRBV3-1/TRBV3-2 | TRBD2 | CASSPAGTRQETQYF | TGTGCCAGCAGCCCTGCCGGGACTAGGCAAGAGACCCAGTACTTC
TRBJ1-3 | - | TRBV5-1 | TRBD1 | CASSLNRGTGNTIYF | TGCGCCAGCAGCTTGAACAGGGGAACTGGAAACACCATATATTTT
TRBJ2-7 | - | TRBV5-5 | - | CASSFRTAYEQYF | TGTGCCAGCAGCTTTAGGACAGCCTACGAGCAGTACTTC
TRBJ2-2 | - | TRBV6-1 | TRBD2 | CASSEEAGGNTGELFF | TGTGCCAGCAGTGAAGAGGCGGGGGGGAACACCGGGGAGCTGTTTTTT
TRBJ2-3 | - | TRBV2 | TRBD2 | CASSEAGLAGANTQYF | TGTGCCAGCAGTGAAGCGGGACTAGCGGGGGCCAATACGCAGTATTTT
TRBJ2-2 | - | TRBV5-8 | - | CASSLGGNTGELFF | TGTGCCAGCAGCTTAGGAGGGAACACCGGGGAGCTGTTTTTT
TRBJ2-5 | - | TRBV2 | - | CASSQLLGTGQETQYF | TGTGCCAGCAGTCAACTCCTAGGGACTGGCCAAGAGACCCAGTACTTC
TRBJ2-7 | few | TRBV5-6 | TRBD2 | CGPLLAGGYEQYF | TGTGGACCCTTACTAGCGGGAGGCTACGAGCAGTACTTC
TRBJ1-1 | - | TRBV4-2 | - | CASSQDWRPPENTEAFF | TGTGCCAGCAGCCAAGATTGGAGGCCCCCGGAGAACACTGAAGCTTTCTTT
TRBJ1-4 | - | TRBV19 | TRBD1 | CASSVQGTNEKLFF | TGTGCCAGTAGTGTACAGGGGACTAATGAAAAACTGTTTTTT
TRBJ2-7 | - | TRBV18 | - | CASSPEGYEQYF | TGTGCCAGCTCACCAGAGGGCTACGAGCAGTACTTC
TRBJ1-5 | - | TRBV4-2 | TRBD1 | CASSPPGSQGANQPQHF | TGTGCCAGCAGCCCCCCAGGGTCCCAGGGGGCCAATCAGCCCCAGCATTTT
TRBJ2-3 | - | TRBV5-4 | TRBD2 | CASSRGLAGGDTQYF | TGTGCCAGCAGCAGGGGACTAGCGGGGGGAGATACGCAGTATTTT
TRBJ2-1 | - | TRBV24-1 | TRBD1 | CATSDPGQGAYNEQFF | TGTGCCACCAGTGACCCCGGACAGGGGGCGTACAATGAGCAGTTCTTC
TRBJ1-1 | - | TRBV19 | - | CASSMGQVNEAFF | TGTGCCAGTAGTATGGGCCAAGTAAACGAAGCTTTCTTT
TRBJ2-1 | - | TRBV19 | TRBD2 | CASSPGGGWDYNEQFF | TGTGCCAGTAGTCCCGGGGGAGGGTGGGACTACAATGAGCAGTTCTTC
TRBJ2-7 | - | TRBV6-5 | TRBD1 | CASSFGTGGAYEQYF | TGTGCCAGCAGTTTCGGGACAGGGGGAGCCTACGAGCAGTACTTC
TRBJ2-6 | - | TRBV11-1 | - | CASRLTGANVLTF | TGTGCCAGCAGACTAACTGGGGCCAACGTCCTGACTTTC
TRBJ1-5 | - | TRBV6-5 | - | CASSTAQYNQPQHF | TGTGCCAGCAGTACAGCTCAGTACAATCAGCCCCAGCATTTT
TRBJ1-1 | once | TRBV30 | - | CAWSKRMGPGYGGTEAFF | TGTGCCTGGAGTAAACGAATGGGTCCCGGCTATGGCGGCACTGAAGCTTTCTTT
TRBJ1-2 | - | TRBV24-1 | TRBD1 | CATSESTGGRHYGYTF | TGTGCCACCAGTGAGTCGACAGGGGGACGACACTATGGCTACACCTTC